A single sample gave rise to the 15 T cell receptor beta chains below, sequenced in a study of blood T cell repertoires in COVID-19. TCRdb's table, derived via immunoSEQ multiplex PCR, lists solely in-frame clones and lacks some. Here the sample spans 350,000 to 450,000 clones, just over 90% being singletons. Sequencing input: PBMCs or T cells enriched from blood (not recorded which). These receptors all come from a woman aged 35 to 49 who had been exposed to COVID-19.

The chain joins TRBV9 to TRBJ1-2; 7 positions match TRBD1. The CDR3 has 16 residues. V lost 2 bases, J lost 2 bases, and 9 bases stayed unmatched. Germline CDR1 reads SGDLS; CDR2 reads YYNGEE. The DNA for the CDR3 is TGTGCCAGCAGCGTCAGTTTAGGGGGACAGAACTATGGCTACACCTTC. It specifies CASSVSLGGQNYGYTF.

This chain connects TRBV10-2 to TRBJ2-3; TRBD2 might be the D (5 bases). Germline V lookup: CDR1 WSHSY, CDR2 SAAADI. The CDR3 length is 12 residues. Deletions cut 7 bases from V and 2 bases from J, with 7 bases between. The CDR3 nucleotides read TGCGCCAGCACGGACTTCACAGATACGCAGTATTTT. Its translation: CASTDFTDTQYF.

V gene TRBV27 combines with J gene TRBJ1-5; unclear D gene. V lost 9 bases, J lost 0 bases, and 12 bases lay in between. This CDR3 is 14 amino acids long. CDR1 is MNHEY, CDR2 SMNVEV, per germline (reference sequence). The chain's CDR3 is CASRTGYSNQPQHF. In DNA form, the CDR3 reads TGTGCCAGTAGGACGGGATATAGCAATCAGCCCCAGCATTTT.

The chain combines TRBV27 with TRBJ1-1, with 9 positions matching TRBD1. Germline lookup yields CDR1 MNHEY and CDR2 SMNVEV (reference sequence). With 1 base clipped from V and 3 bases from J, the junction kept 3 bases outside the gene matches. The CDR3 is made up of 15 amino acids. CDR3 DNA sequence: TGTGCCAGCAGTTTATATAGGACAGGGGACACTGAAGCTTTCTTT. Protein product: CASSLYRTGDTEAFF.

The V gene is TRBV27, the J gene TRBJ1-5; a weak D match, TRBD1 (6 bases). Trimming removed 2 bases from V and 6 bases from J, with 8 bases in between. Germline V lookup: CDR1 MNHEY, CDR2 SMNVEV (reference sequence). This CDR3 is built from 13 residues. The CDR3 bases are TGTGCCAGCAGTTTACACAGGGCTCAGCCCCAGCATTTT. Its protein product is CASSLHRAQPQHF.

V is TRBV30 and J is TRBJ2-1; 7 positions agree with TRBD1. This CDR3 spans 14 amino acids. V trimming: 0 bases; J trimming: 4 bases; junction bases outside the gene matches: 3. CDR1 and CDR2 (germline): GTSNPN, SVGIG (reference sequence). CDR3 in DNA: TGTGCCTGGAGTGTAGGGACAGTATACAATGAGCAGTTCTTC. Translating it yields CAWSVGTVYNEQFF.

The chain joins TRBV11-3 to TRBJ2-7; 7 nucleotides align to TRBD2. V gave up 4 bases and J gave up 0 bases; unmatched junction bases: 12. Germline values: CDR1 SGHNT, CDR2 YENEEA. This CDR3 is 17 amino acids long. The CDR3 coding sequence is TGTGCCAGCAGCTCCGGCCGGGAGCGGGATATCTCCTACGAGCAGTACTTC. Amino acid sequence: CASSSGRERDISYEQYF.

This clone has just one count. V gene TRBV5-4 combines with J gene TRBJ2-3; D might be TRBD2 (6 bases). The CDR3 consists of 18 residues. Germline-derived CDR1 and CDR2 are SGHNT and YYREEE (reference sequence). Deletions cut 1 base from V and 0 bases from J, with 18 bases between. For the CDR3, the DNA is TGTGCCAGCAGCTTGAAAGCGGGCGCCAGAATTAGCACAGATACGCAGTATTTT. Its protein is CASSLKAGARISTDTQYF.

The chain couples TRBV2 to TRBJ2-3; 8 nucleotides match TRBD2. Losses at the gene ends were 8 bases for V and 1 base for J; bases not matched to a gene: 5. The CDR3 totals 14 residues. CDR1 is SNHLY, CDR2 FYNNEI, per germline. Written as DNA, the CDR3 is TGTGCCAGCTATTTAGCGGGGCGCACAGATACGCAGTATTTT. Amino acids: CASYLAGRTDTQYF.

The chain links TRBV18 to TRBJ1-2, with 9 bases matching TRBD1. V was clipped by 3 bases and J by 2 bases; unmatched bases: 7. Looked up from germline, CDR1 is KGHSH and CDR2 is LQKENI. The CDR3 is 16 residues long. CDR3 in DNA: TGTGCCAGCTCACCGATACCCGGGACAGGGAACTATGGCTACACCTTC. Its protein product is CASSPIPGTGNYGYTF.

This chain uses TRBV9 with TRBJ1-6; 9 bases fit TRBD1. The CDR3 totals 13 residues. V lost 7 bases and J lost 13; bases outside the gene matches: 9. Germline assignment: CDR1 SGDLS and CDR2 YYNGEE. The CDR3: CASGTGGQAPLHF. CDR3 nucleotide sequence: TGTGCCAGCGGAACAGGGGGCCAGGCTCCCCTCCACTTT.

The table lists this clone with a few counts. The V gene is TRBV5-4, the J gene TRBJ1-2; TRBD1 aligns across 11 bases. The CDR3 runs to 14 residues. Trimming removed 5 bases from V and 5 bases from J; junction bases left unmatched: 5. Germline lookup yields CDR1 SGHNT and CDR2 YYREEE (reference sequence). CDR3 sequence: CASSQRDRGYGYTF. The CDR3 region has the DNA TGTGCCAGCAGTCAGAGGGACAGGGGGTATGGCTACACCTTC.

The chain links TRBV2 to TRBJ2-2, with a weak D call TRBD2 (5 bases). Deletions cut 9 bases from V and 5 bases from J, with 13 bases between. The CDR3 extends over 13 amino acids. Per the germline V gene, CDR1 is SNHLY and CDR2 is FYNNEI. CDR3 sequence: CASVTRETGELFF. For the CDR3, the DNA is TGTGCCAGTGTAACGAGGGAAACCGGGGAGCTGTTTTTT.

The V call is TRBV5-6, the J call TRBJ1-4; 12 bases fit TRBD1. The CDR3 loop spans 16 amino acids. CDR1 and CDR2 from the germline V gene are SGHDT and YYEEEE. The ends lost 0 bases at V and 7 bases at J; junction bases unmatched: 4. In DNA, the CDR3 is TGTGCCAGCAGCTTGGGGGACAGGGGGCTAGTTGAAAAACTGTTTTTT. It translates to CASSLGDRGLVEKLFF. Combining the CDR3 with reference TRBV5-6 and TRBJ1-4 gives the whole variable domain DAGVTQSPTHLIKTRGQQVTLRCSPKSGHDTVSWYQQALGQGPQFIFQYYEEEERQRGNFPDRFSGHQFPNYSSELNVNALLLGDSALYLCASSLGDRGLVEKLFFGSGTQLSVL.

The chain carries TRBV19 and TRBJ1-4; 7 nucleotides line up with TRBD1. The CDR3 covers 13 residues. CDR1 and CDR2 from the germline V gene are LNHDA and SQIVND (reference sequence). V shed 3 bases, J shed 8 bases, and the junction held 3 bases outside the gene matches. The CDR3: CASSMTGSEKLFF. The CDR3 coding sequence is TGTGCCAGTAGTATGACAGGGTCGGAAAAACTGTTTTTT.